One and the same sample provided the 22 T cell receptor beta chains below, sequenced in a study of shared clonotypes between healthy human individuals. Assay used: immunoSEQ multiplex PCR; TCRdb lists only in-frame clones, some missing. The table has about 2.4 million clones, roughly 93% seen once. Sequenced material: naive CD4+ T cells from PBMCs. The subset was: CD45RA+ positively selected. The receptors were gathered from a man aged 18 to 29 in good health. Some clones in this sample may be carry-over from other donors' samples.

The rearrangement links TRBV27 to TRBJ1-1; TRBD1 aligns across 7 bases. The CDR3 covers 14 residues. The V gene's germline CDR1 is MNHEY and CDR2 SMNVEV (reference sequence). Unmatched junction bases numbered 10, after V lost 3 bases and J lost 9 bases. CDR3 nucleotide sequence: TGTGCCAGCAGTTTTTTAACAGGGGAACATAAAGCTTTCTTT. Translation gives CASSFLTGEHKAFF.

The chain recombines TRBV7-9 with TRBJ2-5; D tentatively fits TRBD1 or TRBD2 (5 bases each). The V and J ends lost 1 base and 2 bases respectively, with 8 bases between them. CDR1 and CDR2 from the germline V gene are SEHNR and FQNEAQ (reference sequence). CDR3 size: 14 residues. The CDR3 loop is CASSLVEGQETQYF. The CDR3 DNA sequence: TGTGCCAGCAGCTTAGTCGAGGGGCAAGAGACCCAGTACTTC.

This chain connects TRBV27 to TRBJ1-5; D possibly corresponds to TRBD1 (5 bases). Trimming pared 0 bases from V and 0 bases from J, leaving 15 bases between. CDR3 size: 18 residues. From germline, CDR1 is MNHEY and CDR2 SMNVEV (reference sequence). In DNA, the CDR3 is TGTGCCAGCAGTTTATCGTTTAGGGGATCGAGTAGCAATCAGCCCCAGCATTTT. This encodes CASSLSFRGSSSNQPQHF.

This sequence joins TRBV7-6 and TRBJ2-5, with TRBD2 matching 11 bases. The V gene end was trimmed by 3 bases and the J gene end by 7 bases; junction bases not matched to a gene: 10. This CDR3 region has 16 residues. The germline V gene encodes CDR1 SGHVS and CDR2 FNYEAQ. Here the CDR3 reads CASSFTLAGVVGTQYF. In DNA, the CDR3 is TGTGCCAGCAGCTTCACACTAGCGGGAGTGGTGGGGACCCAGTACTTC.

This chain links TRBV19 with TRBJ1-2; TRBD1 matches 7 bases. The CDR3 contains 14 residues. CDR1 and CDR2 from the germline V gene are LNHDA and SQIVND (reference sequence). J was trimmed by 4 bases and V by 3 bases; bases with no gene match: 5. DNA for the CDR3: TGTGCCAGTAGTATCCAGGGGGATGCCTATGGCTACACCTTC. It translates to CASSIQGDAYGYTF.

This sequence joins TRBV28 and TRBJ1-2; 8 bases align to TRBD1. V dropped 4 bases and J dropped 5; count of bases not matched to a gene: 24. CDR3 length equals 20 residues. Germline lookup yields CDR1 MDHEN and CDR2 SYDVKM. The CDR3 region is CASSSFYARHRQGSSYGYTF. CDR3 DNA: TGTGCCAGCAGTTCATTTTACGCCCGACACCGACAGGGGTCGAGTTATGGCTACACCTTC.

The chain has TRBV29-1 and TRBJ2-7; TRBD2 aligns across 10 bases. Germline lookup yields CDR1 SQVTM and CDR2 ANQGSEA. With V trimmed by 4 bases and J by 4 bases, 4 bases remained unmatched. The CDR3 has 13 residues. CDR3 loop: CSVGVAGGYEQYF. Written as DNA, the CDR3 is TGCAGCGTTGGGGTAGCGGGAGGATACGAGCAGTACTTC.

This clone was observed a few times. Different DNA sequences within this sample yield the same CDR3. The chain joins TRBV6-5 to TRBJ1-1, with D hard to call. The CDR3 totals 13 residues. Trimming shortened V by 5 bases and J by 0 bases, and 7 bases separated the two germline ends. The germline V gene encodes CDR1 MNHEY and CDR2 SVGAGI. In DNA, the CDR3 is TGTGCCAGCAGTGATACAGTGAACACTGAAGCTTTCTTT. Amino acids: CASSDTVNTEAFF.

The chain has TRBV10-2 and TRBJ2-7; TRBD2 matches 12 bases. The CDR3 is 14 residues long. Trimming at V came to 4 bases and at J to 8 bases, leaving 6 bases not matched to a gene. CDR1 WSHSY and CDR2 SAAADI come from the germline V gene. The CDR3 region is CASSAALAGGQQYF. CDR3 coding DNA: TGCGCCAGCAGTGCGGCACTAGCGGGAGGCCAGCAGTACTTC.

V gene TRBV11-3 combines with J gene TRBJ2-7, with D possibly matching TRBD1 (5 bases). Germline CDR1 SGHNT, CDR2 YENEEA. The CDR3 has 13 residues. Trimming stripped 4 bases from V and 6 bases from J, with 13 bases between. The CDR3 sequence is CASSSGYRGEQYF. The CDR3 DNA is TGTGCCAGCAGCTCCGGATATAGGGGCGAGCAGTACTTC.

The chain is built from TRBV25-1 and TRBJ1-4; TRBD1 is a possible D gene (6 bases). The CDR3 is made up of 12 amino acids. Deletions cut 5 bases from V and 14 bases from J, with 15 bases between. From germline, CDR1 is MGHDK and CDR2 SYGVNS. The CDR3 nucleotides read TGTGCCAGCAGTATACAGGGAAATGTCCTGTTTTTT. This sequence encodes CASSIQGNVLFF.

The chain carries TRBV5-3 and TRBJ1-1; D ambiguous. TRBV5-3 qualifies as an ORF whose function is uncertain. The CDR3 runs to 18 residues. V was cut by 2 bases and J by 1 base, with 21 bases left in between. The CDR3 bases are TGTGCCAGAAGCTTACGGTTCCCCATTAGATGGGGGAACACTGAAGCTTTCTTT. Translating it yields CARSLRFPIRWGNTEAFF.

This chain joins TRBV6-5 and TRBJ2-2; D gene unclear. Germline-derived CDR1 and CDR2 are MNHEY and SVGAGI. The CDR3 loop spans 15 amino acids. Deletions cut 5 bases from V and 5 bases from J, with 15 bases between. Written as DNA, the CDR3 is TGTGCCAGCAGTACGGCCAAGGGTAGGACCGGGGAGCTGTTTTTT. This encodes CASSTAKGRTGELFF.

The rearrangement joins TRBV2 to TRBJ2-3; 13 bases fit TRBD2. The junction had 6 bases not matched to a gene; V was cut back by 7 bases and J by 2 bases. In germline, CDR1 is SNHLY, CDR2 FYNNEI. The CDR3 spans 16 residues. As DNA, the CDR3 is TGTGCCAGCACCGCGACTAGCGGGAGGATCACAGATACGCAGTATTTT. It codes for CASTATSGRITDTQYF.

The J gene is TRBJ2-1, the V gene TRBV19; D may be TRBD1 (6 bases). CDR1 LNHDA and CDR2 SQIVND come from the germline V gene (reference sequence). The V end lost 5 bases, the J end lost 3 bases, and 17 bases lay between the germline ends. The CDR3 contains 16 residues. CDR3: CASSAYFRGIYNEQFF. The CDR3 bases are TGTGCCAGTAGTGCCTACTTCAGGGGAATCTACAATGAGCAGTTCTTC.

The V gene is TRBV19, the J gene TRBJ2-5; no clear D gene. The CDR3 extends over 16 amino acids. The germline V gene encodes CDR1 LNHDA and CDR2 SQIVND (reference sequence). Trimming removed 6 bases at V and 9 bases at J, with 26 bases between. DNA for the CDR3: TGTGCCAGTAGCCCCCTCGGGCAGGTCTCGTCTGTGGCCCAGTACTTC. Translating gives CASSPLGQVSSVAQYF.

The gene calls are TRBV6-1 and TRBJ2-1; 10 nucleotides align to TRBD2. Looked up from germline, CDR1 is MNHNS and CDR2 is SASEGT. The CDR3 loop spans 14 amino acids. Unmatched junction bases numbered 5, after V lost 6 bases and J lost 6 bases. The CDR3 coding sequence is TGTGCCAGCAGGGCGGTAGCGGGAGGCAATGAGCAGTTCTTC. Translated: CASRAVAGGNEQFF.

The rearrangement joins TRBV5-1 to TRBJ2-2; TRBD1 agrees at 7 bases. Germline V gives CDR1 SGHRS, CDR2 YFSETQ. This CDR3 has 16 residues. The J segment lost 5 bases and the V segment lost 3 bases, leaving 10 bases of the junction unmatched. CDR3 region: CASSSGQTTTTGELFF. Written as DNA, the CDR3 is TGCGCCAGCAGCTCGGGACAGACAACTACAACCGGGGAGCTGTTTTTT.

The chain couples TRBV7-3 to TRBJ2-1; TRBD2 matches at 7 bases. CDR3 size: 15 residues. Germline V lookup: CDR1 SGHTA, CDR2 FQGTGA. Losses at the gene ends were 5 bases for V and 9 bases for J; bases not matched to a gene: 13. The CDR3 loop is CASSASSGPPPEQFF. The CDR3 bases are TGTGCCAGCAGCGCCTCTAGCGGTCCCCCCCCTGAGCAGTTCTTC.

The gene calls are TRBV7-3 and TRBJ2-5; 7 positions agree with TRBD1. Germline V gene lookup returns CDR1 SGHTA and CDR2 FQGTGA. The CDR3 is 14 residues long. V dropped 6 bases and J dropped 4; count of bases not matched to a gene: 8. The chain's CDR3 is CASSLGGQAETQYF. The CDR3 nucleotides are TGTGCCAGCAGTCTCGGTGGACAGGCAGAGACCCAGTACTTC.

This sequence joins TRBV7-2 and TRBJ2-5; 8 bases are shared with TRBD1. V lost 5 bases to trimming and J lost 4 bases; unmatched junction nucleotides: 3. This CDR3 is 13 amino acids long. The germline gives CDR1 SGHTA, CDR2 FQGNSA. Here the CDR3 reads CASSPGGGETQYF. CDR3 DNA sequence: TGTGCCAGCAGCCCAGGGGGCGGAGAGACCCAGTACTTC.

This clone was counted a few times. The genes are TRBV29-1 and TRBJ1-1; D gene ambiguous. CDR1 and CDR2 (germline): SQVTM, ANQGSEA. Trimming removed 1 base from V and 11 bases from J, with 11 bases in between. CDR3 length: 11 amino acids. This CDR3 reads CSVEGPLVAFF. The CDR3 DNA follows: TGCAGCGTTGAAGGGCCGTTGGTTGCTTTCTTT.